The TCR beta chain described here comes from a study of cytomegalovirus exposure and HLA in healthy donors. In germline, CDR1 is MGHDK, CDR2 SYGVNS. Trimming shortened V by 6 bases and J by 0 bases, and 11 bases separated the two germline ends. This CDR3 has 14 amino acids. Study-wide findings and caveats: The majority of CMV-associated TCR beta chains were reported as apparently HLA-restricted in a later analysis. Some segments of the V type, notably TRBV6-2 and TRBV6-3, were excluded as indistinguishable. Three CMV-associated chains proved CMV antigen-specific in vitro.

The PCR contained 60 Vbeta and 13 Jbeta primers. Produced via immunoSEQ multiplex PCR; TCRdb's table is partial and in-frame only. The sample shows some 120,000 clones, roughly 70% of them seen only once. As regards this clone: Its antigen is as yet unknown.

This chain uses TRBV25-1 with TRBJ1-2; D remains unclear. This clonotype originated in a man aged 40-49 years in good health and CMV-seropositive. Sequencing input: PBMCs. CDR3 coding DNA: TGTGCCAGCAGAGCTGACGGGTCTAACTATGGCTACACCTTC. Amino acid sequence: CASRADGSNYGYTF.